The 21 T cell receptor beta chains listed next were all sequenced from one sample in a study of shared clonotypes between healthy human individuals. Assay: immunoSEQ multiplex PCR; the TCRdb copy retains only in-frame clones and omits some. The table records 1 million to 1.2 million clones, approximately 80% of them present only once. Material: memory CD4+ T cells from PBMCs. As to subset: CD45RA-negative fraction. Receptor source: a man aged 18 to 29 in good health. Some clones in this sample may be carry-over from other donors' samples.

The chain recombines TRBV30 with TRBJ2-2; D may be TRBD1 (6 bases). Deletions cut 3 bases from V and 5 bases from J, with 31 bases between. The CDR3 spans 20 residues. Germline V gene lookup returns CDR1 GTSNPN and CDR2 SVGIG (reference sequence). The CDR3 here is CAWRSRDKLKLRVGTGELFF. DNA for the CDR3: TGTGCCTGGAGGAGCCGGGACAAGCTAAAGCTTCGGGTTGGGACCGGGGAGCTGTTTTTT.

The chain carries TRBV7-2 and TRBJ2-1; TRBD2 agrees at 12 bases. Trimming cost V 5 bases and J 9 bases; bases outside gene matches: 11. CDR1 and CDR2 from the germline V gene are SGHTA and FQGNSA. The CDR3 consists of 16 residues. CDR3 sequence: CASSGSRLAGVSEQFF. The CDR3, as DNA: TGTGCCAGCAGCGGGAGTAGACTAGCGGGAGTGTCTGAGCAGTTCTTC.

V and J are TRBV11-2 and TRBJ1-5; D gene unclear. Trimming took 5 bases from V and 7 from J, leaving 15 bases between them. Germline V gives CDR1 SGHAT, CDR2 FQNNGV. This CDR3 comprises 14 residues. This CDR3 reads CASSQTRGGQPQHF. The CDR3 nucleotides read TGTGCCAGCAGCCAGACCCGGGGTGGGCAGCCCCAGCATTTT.

The chain uses TRBV6-1 and TRBJ1-2; D unclear. The germline V gene has CDR1 MNHNS and CDR2 SASEGT. V lost 7 bases and J lost 2, with 14 bases in between. The CDR3 runs to 14 residues. CDR3 sequence reads: CASTSTRANYGYTF. The CDR3 DNA reads TGTGCCAGCACTAGTACGAGGGCAAACTATGGCTACACCTTC.

The rearrangement joins TRBV5-8 to TRBJ2-1, with a tentative D call TRBD1 (6 bases). The germline gives CDR1 SGHTS, CDR2 YDEGEE. V gave up 2 bases and J gave up 0 bases, with 9 bases separating them. The CDR3 is 15 amino acids. The CDR3 DNA sequence: TGTGCCAGCAGCTTCAGGGGCCCCTCCTACAATGAGCAGTTCTTC. Protein product: CASSFRGPSYNEQFF.

The genes are TRBV2 and TRBJ1-1; D gene uncertain. In germline, CDR1 is SNHLY, CDR2 FYNNEI. Trimming took off 2 bases at V and 10 bases at J, with 14 bases between the two ends. The CDR3 runs to 13 residues. The CDR3 DNA reads TGTGCCAGCAGTGAACAGTCAGATTACGGAGCTTTCTTT. Amino acids: CASSEQSDYGAFF.

V usage is TRBV25-1 and J usage is TRBJ1-4; the match to TRBD1 covers 7 bases. Germline V lookup: CDR1 MGHDK, CDR2 SYGVNS. V lost 5 bases and J lost 2; bases outside the gene matches: 5. The length of the CDR3 is 15 residues. DNA for the CDR3: TGTGCCAGCAGTCCCGGCAGGGGGACTAATGAAAAACTGTTTTTT. It specifies CASSPGRGTNEKLFF.

The genes are TRBV4-2 and TRBJ2-1; no clear D gene. This CDR3 is 13 amino acids long. Germline V gives CDR1 LGHNA, CDR2 YNFKEQ. Trimming took off 4 bases at V and 9 bases at J, with 13 bases between the two ends. CDR3 bases: TGTGCCAGCAGCCTCCCCCGGTCGGGTGAGCAGTTCTTC. It encodes CASSLPRSGEQFF.

This clone was counted between two and nine times. This chain connects TRBV14 to TRBJ2-7; D not certain. V was trimmed by 0 bases and J by 2 bases, leaving 14 bases between them. The CDR3 covers 16 residues. The germline gives CDR1 SGHDN, CDR2 FVKESK. CDR3 sequence reads: CASSQEWSSNTYEQYF. CDR3 bases: TGTGCCAGCAGCCAAGAATGGAGCTCTAACACCTACGAGCAGTACTTC.

The chain links TRBV7-3 to TRBJ2-3, with 9 bases that match TRBD2. Per germline, CDR1 SGHTA and CDR2 FQGTGA. The trim removed 2 bases at V and 7 bases at J, leaving 13 bases unmatched. The CDR3 extends over 17 amino acids. The CDR3 here is CASSLHPTSGGQNTQYF. CDR3 coding DNA: TGTGCCAGCAGCTTACATCCGACTAGCGGCGGCCAAAATACGCAGTATTTT.

The V and J genes are TRBV19 and TRBJ1-3; D is undetermined. CDR1 LNHDA and CDR2 SQIVND come from the germline V gene (reference sequence). The CDR3 length is 15 residues. V lost 3 bases to trimming and J lost 2 bases, with 11 bases between them. The DNA for the CDR3 is TGTGCCAGTAGTATTGCCGTCGTAGCTGGAAACACCATATATTTT. Protein: CASSIAVVAGNTIYF.

This chain uses TRBV13 with TRBJ2-2; TRBD1 matches 11 bases. Germline loops: CDR1 PRHDT, CDR2 FYEKMQ (reference sequence). V trimming: 5 bases; J trimming: 7 bases; junction bases outside the gene matches: 6. The CDR3 sequence is 15 residues long. CDR3 bases: TGTGCCAGCAGCCCAAGGACAGGGGGCTTCGGGGAGCTGTTTTTT. This gives the protein CASSPRTGGFGELFF.

The V gene is TRBV7-3, the J gene TRBJ2-2; TRBD2 matches at 9 bases. The CDR3 length is 16 residues. With 4 bases clipped from V and 0 bases from J, the junction kept 3 bases outside the gene matches. Germline CDR1 reads SGHTA; CDR2 reads FQGTGA. CDR3 region: CASSSRLAANTGELFF. The CDR3, as DNA: TGTGCCAGCAGCTCGCGACTAGCGGCGAACACCGGGGAGCTGTTTTTT.

The J gene is TRBJ2-7, the V gene TRBV27; 13 nucleotides agree with TRBD2. The ends lost 7 bases at V and 2 bases at J; junction bases unmatched: 14. The CDR3 length is 18 residues. Per the germline V gene, CDR1 is MNHEY and CDR2 is SMNVEV (reference sequence). The CDR3 DNA reads TGTGCCAGCACCACTTTTTTGGGACTAGCGGGGCTAACCTACGAGCAGTACTTC. Amino acid sequence: CASTTFLGLAGLTYEQYF.

The chain carries TRBV5-5 and TRBJ1-5; tentatively, D is TRBD1 (6 bases). The germline gives CDR1 SGHKS, CDR2 YYEKEE (reference sequence). V was clipped by 3 bases and J by 4 bases, with 14 bases between them. The CDR3 extends over 15 amino acids. The CDR3 sequence is CASSSVGGVNQPQHF. The CDR3 nucleotides read TGTGCCAGCAGCTCGGTGGGGGGCGTAAATCAGCCCCAGCATTTT.

The V gene is TRBV6-6, the J gene TRBJ1-1; 9 nucleotides line up with TRBD1. The V and J ends lost 5 bases and 1 base, in that order; junction bases with no gene match: 2. Germline V lookup: CDR1 MNHNY, CDR2 SVGAGI (reference sequence). This CDR3 has 14 residues. The CDR3 bases are TGTGCCAGCAGTATGGACAGGGGGAACACTGAAGCTTTCTTT. This translates into CASSMDRGNTEAFF.

This clone showed up just a few times. CDR3 in amino acids: CASSLGRGPDTQYF. The DNA of the CDR3 is TGTGCCAGCAGCTTAGGGCGGGGCCCAGATACGCAGTATTTT. The chain recombines TRBV11-2 with TRBJ2-3; D may be TRBD2 (6 bases). Trimming cost V 1 base and J 4 bases, with 9 bases left between them. The length of the CDR3 is 14 residues. The germline V gene has CDR1 SGHAT and CDR2 FQNNGV.

The chain carries TRBV30 and TRBJ1-1; D ambiguous. The CDR3 sequence is 12 residues long. The V gene's germline CDR1 is GTSNPN and CDR2 SVGIG (reference sequence). The V and J ends lost 5 bases and 4 bases respectively, with 11 bases between them. CDR3 DNA: TGTGCCTGGCGAGGGCTGGGCACTGAAGCTTTCTTT. Its protein is CAWRGLGTEAFF. Using reference TRBV30 and TRBJ1-1 for the parts outside the CDR3, the full variable domain is SQTIHQWPATLVQPVGSPLSLECTVEGTSNPNLYWYRQAAGRGLQLLFYSVGIGQISSEVPQNLSASRPQDRQFILSSKKLLLSDSGFYLCAWRGLGTEAFFGQGTRLTVV.

The genes are TRBV28 and TRBJ1-4; no definite D call. The CDR3 consists of 11 residues. The germline V and J ends were trimmed by 4 bases and 17 bases, with 14 bases remaining between them. Germline CDR1 reads MDHEN; CDR2 reads SYDVKM. In DNA, the CDR3 is TGTGCCAGCAGTTCCCCCTACGGGAGTTTTTTT. This gives the protein CASSSPYGSFF. The full variable domain, in which reference TRBV28 and TRBJ1-4 provide the parts outside the CDR3, is DVKVTQSSRYLVKRTGEKVFLECVQDMDHENMFWYRQDPGLGLRLIYFSYDVKMKEKGDIPEGYSVSREKKERFSLILESASTNQTSMYLCASSSPYGSFFGSGTQLSVL.

In this sample, this clone turned up many times. The chain is built from TRBV9 and TRBJ1-2; the D gene is possibly TRBD1 (5 bases). Trimming left V 4 bases short and J 8 bases short, with 21 bases between. CDR3 size: 15 residues. Germline CDR1 SGDLS, CDR2 YYNGEE. The CDR3 here is CASSYPGPSPSGYTF. Here the CDR3 DNA reads TGTGCCAGCAGCTACCCGGGACCCTCACCGTCGGGCTACACCTTC.

J is TRBJ2-3 and V is TRBV11-2, with 7 bases fitting TRBD1. The germline V gene has CDR1 SGHAT and CDR2 FQNNGV. This CDR3 has 13 residues. After removal of 3 bases from V and 15 bases from J, the junction contained 12 bases not matched to a gene. CDR3: CASSFEVRGQEYF. The CDR3 DNA sequence: TGTGCCAGCAGCTTCGAGGTCAGAGGACAGGAATATTTT.